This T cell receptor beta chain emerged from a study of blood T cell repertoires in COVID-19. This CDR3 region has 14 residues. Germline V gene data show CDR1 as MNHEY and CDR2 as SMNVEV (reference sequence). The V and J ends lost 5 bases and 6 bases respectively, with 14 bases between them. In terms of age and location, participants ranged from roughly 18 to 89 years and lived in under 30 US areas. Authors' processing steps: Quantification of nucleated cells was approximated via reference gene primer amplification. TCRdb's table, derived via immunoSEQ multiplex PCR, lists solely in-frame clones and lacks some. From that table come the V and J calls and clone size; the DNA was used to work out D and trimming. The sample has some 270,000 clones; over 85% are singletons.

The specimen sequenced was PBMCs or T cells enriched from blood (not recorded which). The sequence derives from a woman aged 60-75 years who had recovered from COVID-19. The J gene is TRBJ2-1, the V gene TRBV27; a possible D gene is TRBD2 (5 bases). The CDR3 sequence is CASSLLRELNEQFF. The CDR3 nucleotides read TGTGCCAGCAGTCTCCTGAGGGAGCTCAATGAGCAGTTCTTC.